This TCR beta chain was sequenced in a study of response to subunit inactivated influenza vaccine. Study-level findings and limits: It was the authors' suggestion that each seasonal influenza vaccination recruits few new T cells.

TCRdb re-derived calls from the RT-PCR reads in MiXCR, one entry per CDR3 protein. The sample has almost 250,000 distinct CDR3 sequences; 10% to 15% are singletons. This clonotype turned up a few times. The antigen is undetermined. CDR3 size: 14 residues. Germline V CDR1 and CDR2: MNHNS, SASEGT. J was trimmed by 3 bases and V by 2 bases; bases with no gene match: 1. The chain carries TRBV6-1 and TRBJ2-7; 10 bases agree with TRBD1. The receptor comes from a man between 50 and 59 years old who received an inactivated influenza vaccine. The source was non-naive T cells sorted from PBMCs, collected roughly 2 weeks before vaccination. CDR3 amino acids: CASSEWTGGYEQYF. The DNA for the CDR3 is TGTGCCAGCAGTGAATGGACAGGGGGCTACGAGCAGTACTTC.